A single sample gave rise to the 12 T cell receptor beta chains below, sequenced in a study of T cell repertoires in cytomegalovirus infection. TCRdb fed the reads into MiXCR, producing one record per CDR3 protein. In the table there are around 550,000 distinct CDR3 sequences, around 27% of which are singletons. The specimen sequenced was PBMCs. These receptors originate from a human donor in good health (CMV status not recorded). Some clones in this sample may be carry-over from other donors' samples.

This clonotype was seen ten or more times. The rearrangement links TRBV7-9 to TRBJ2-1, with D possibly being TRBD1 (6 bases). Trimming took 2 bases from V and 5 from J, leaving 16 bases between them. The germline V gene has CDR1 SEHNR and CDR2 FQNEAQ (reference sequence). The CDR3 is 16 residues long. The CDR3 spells CASSLSWDNFDNEQFF. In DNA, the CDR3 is TGTGCCAGCAGCTTATCCTGGGACAACTTCGACAATGAGCAGTTCTTC.

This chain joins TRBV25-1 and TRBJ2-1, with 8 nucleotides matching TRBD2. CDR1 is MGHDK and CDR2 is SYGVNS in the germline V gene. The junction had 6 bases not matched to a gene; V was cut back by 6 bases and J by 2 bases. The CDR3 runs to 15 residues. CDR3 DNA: TGTGCCAGCAGATCACTAGCGGTTCCCTACAATGAGCAGTTCTTC. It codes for CASRSLAVPYNEQFF.

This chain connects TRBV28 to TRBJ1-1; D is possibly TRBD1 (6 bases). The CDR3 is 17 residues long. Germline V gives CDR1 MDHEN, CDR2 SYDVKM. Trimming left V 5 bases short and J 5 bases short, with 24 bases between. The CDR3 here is CASSTPLQGGWETEAFF. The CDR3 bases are TGTGCCAGCAGTACTCCATTACAGGGCGGTTGGGAAACTGAAGCTTTCTTT.

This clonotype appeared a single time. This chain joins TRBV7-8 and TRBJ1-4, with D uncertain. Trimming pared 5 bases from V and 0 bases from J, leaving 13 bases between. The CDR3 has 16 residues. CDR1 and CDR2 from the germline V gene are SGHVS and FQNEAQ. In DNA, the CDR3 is TGTGCCAGCAGCCGACGGAACACTGCAACTAATGAAAAACTGTTTTTT. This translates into CASSRRNTATNEKLFF.

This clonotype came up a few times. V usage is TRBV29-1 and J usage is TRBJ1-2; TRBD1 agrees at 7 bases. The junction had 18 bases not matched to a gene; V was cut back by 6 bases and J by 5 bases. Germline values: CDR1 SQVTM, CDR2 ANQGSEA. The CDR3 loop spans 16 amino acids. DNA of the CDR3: TGCAGCGTAAGAAGTGAGAGGGCCTCCAGGGGGTATGGCTACACCTTC. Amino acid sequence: CSVRSERASRGYGYTF.

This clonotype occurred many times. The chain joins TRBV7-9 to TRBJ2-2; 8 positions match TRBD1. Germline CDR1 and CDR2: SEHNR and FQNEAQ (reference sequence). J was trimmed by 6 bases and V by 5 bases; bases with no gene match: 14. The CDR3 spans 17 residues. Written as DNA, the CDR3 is TGTGCCAGCAGCACCAAACCAGGGGGCGTGATCCCCGGGGAGCTGTTTTTT. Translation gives CASSTKPGGVIPGELFF.

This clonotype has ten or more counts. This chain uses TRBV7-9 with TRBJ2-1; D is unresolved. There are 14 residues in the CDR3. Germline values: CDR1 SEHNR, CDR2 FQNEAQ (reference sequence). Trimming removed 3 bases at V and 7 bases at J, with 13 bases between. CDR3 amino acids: CASSFVGLGNEQFF. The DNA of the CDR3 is TGTGCCAGCAGCTTCGTCGGTCTGGGGAATGAGCAGTTCTTC.

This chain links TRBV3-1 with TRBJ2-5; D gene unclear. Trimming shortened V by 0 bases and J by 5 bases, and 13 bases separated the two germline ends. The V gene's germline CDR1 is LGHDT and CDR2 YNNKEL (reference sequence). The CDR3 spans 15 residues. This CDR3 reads CASSQDTLKEETQYF. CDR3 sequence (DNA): TGTGCCAGCAGCCAAGATACACTAAAGGAGGAGACCCAGTACTTC.

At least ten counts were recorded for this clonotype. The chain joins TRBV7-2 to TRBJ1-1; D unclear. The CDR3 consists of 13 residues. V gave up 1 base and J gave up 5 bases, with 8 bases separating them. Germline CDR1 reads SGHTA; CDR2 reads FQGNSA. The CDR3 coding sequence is TGTGCCAGCAGCTTAGGACTTACGACTGAAGCTTTCTTT. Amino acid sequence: CASSLGLTTEAFF.

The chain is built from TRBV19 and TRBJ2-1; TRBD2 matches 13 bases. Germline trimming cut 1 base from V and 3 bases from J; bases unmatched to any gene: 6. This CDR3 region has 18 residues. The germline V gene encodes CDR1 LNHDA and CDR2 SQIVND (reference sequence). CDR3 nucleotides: TGTGCCAGTAGTATAGGACTAGCGGGAGGCTCCCACTACAATGAGCAGTTCTTC. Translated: CASSIGLAGGSHYNEQFF. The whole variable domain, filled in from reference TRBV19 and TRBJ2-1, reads DGGITQSPKYLFRKEGQNVTLSCEQNLNHDAMYWYRQDPGQGLRLIYYSQIVNDFQKGDIAEGYSVSREKKESFPLTVTSAQKNPTAFYLCASSIGLAGGSHYNEQFFGPGTRLTVL.

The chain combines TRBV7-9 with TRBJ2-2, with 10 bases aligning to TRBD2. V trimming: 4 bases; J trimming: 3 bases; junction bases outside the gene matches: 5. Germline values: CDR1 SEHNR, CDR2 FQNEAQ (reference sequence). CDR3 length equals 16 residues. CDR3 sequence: CASSSGLAAYTGELFF. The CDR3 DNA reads TGTGCCAGCAGCTCAGGACTAGCGGCTTACACCGGGGAGCTGTTTTTT.

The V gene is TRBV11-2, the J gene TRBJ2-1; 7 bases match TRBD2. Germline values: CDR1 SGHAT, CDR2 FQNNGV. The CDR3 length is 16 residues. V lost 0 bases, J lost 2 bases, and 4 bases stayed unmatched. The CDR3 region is CASSLDASGTYNEQFF. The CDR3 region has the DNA TGTGCCAGCAGCTTAGACGCTAGCGGAACCTACAATGAGCAGTTCTTC.